This T cell receptor (beta chain) was observed in a study of blood T cell repertoires in COVID-19. The repertoire was sequenced with immunoSEQ multiplex PCR; TCRdb's copy has only in-frame clones and lacks some. The data contain about 430,000 clones, roughly 90% of them singletons. Ages ranged from about 18 to 100 years, with residence in 20 to 30 US areas. Sequencing was done on a sample of PBMCs or T cells enriched from blood (not recorded which). The source is a woman in her 30s with acute COVID-19.

The CDR3 nucleotides are TGTGCCAGCAGCAAAGATCCGGACAGGGCTGGAAACACCATATATTTT. Translated: CASSKDPDRAGNTIYF. The rearrangement uses TRBV21-1 and TRBJ1-3; the table names TRBD1, a call not compared with the DNA. TRBV21-1 is a pseudogene segment. This CDR3 is 16 amino acids long.